Listed below are T cell receptor beta chains from one sample, sequenced in a study of T cells in tumors after PD-1 blockade. The table came from immunoSEQ multiplex PCR; TCRdb's copy has only in-frame clones and leaves some out. The sample yields under 75,000 clones, about 74% seen once. This specimen consisted of PBMCs, obtained after anti-PD-1 treatment. All receptors come from a human donor with basal cell carcinoma. Each CDR3 is given with its conserved first and last residue. The D gene is left open where the match is weak. Clone size is given for some rows only: seen once, a few or many times, or a class if the clone is expanded.

v_gene: TRBV27
d_gene: TRBD2
abundance: NA
j_gene: TRBJ2-7
CDR3aa: CASSTVSSGGAYEQYF
CDR3nt: TGTGCCAGCAGTACTGTATCTAGCGGGGGGGCCTACGAGCAGTACTTC

v_gene: TRBV10-3
d_gene: TRBD1
abundance: NA
j_gene: TRBJ1-1
CDR3aa: CAISGTGGRGTEAFF
CDR3nt: TGTGCCATCAGCGGGACAGGGGGCCGAGGCACTGAAGCTTTCTTT

v_gene: TRBV4-1
d_gene: NA
abundance: NA
j_gene: TRBJ2-5
CDR3aa: CASSQEGTRGETQYF
CDR3nt: TGCGCCAGCAGCCAAGAGGGGACTCGAGGGGAGACCCAGTACTTC

v_gene: TRBV28
d_gene: NA
abundance: NA
j_gene: TRBJ1-5
CDR3aa: CASIPSAGGRGQPQHF
CDR3nt: TGTGCCAGCATCCCTAGCGCGGGGGGTAGGGGTCAGCCCCAGCATTTT

v_gene: TRBV24-1
d_gene: NA
abundance: NA
j_gene: TRBJ2-3
CDR3aa: CATSDLQQGVETQYF
CDR3nt: TGTGCCACCAGTGATTTGCAGCAGGGAGTAGAGACGCAGTATTTT

v_gene: TRBV2
d_gene: NA
abundance: NA
j_gene: TRBJ2-1
CDR3aa: CASSPMMGIRLHNEQFF
CDR3nt: TGTGCCAGCAGTCCCATGATGGGGATTCGACTCCACAATGAGCAGTTCTTC

v_gene: TRBV15
d_gene: NA
abundance: NA
j_gene: TRBJ2-5
CDR3aa: CATSRDLLVEPQYF
CDR3nt: TGTGCCACCAGCAGAGATTTGTTGGTGGAGCCCCAGTACTTC

v_gene: TRBV28
d_gene: NA
abundance: NA
j_gene: TRBJ1-6
CDR3aa: CASRGSDSVNFYNSPLHF
CDR3nt: TGTGCCAGCAGAGGGAGCGACAGCGTTAATTTCTATAATTCACCCCTCCACTTT

v_gene: TRBV5-8
d_gene: NA
abundance: NA
j_gene: TRBJ2-2
CDR3aa: CASSLVVGSTGELFF
CDR3nt: TGTGCCAGCAGCTTGGTTGTAGGGTCAACCGGGGAGCTGTTTTTT

v_gene: TRBV6-5
d_gene: NA
abundance: NA
j_gene: TRBJ1-1
CDR3aa: CASHASNTEAFF
CDR3nt: TGTGCCAGCCATGCGTCGAACACTGAAGCTTTCTTT

v_gene: TRBV24-1
d_gene: TRBD1
abundance: few
j_gene: TRBJ2-2
CDR3aa: CATRGDRGAGELFF
CDR3nt: TGTGCCACCAGGGGGGACAGGGGTGCCGGGGAGCTGTTTTTT

v_gene: TRBV6-5
d_gene: NA
abundance: few
j_gene: TRBJ1-5
CDR3aa: CASSQQGGSNQPQHF
CDR3nt: TGTGCCAGCAGCCAACAGGGAGGAAGCAATCAGCCCCAGCATTTT

v_gene: TRBV5-5
d_gene: NA
abundance: NA
j_gene: TRBJ1-3
CDR3aa: CASSLEGVGNTIYF
CDR3nt: TGTGCCAGCAGCTTGGAGGGGGTTGGAAACACCATATATTTT

v_gene: TRBV3-1/TRBV3-2
d_gene: TRBD2
abundance: NA
j_gene: TRBJ2-1
CDR3aa: CASKQTSGGEQFF
CDR3nt: TGTGCCAGCAAGCAGACTAGCGGGGGCGAGCAGTTCTTC

v_gene: TRBV10-3
d_gene: TRBD1
abundance: NA
j_gene: TRBJ2-1
CDR3aa: CAIAKGQGANNEQFF
CDR3nt: TGTGCCATCGCAAAGGGACAGGGGGCGAACAATGAGCAGTTCTTC

v_gene: TRBV11-3
d_gene: TRBD2
abundance: NA
j_gene: TRBJ2-7
CDR3aa: CASSGGAGRSYEQYF
CDR3nt: TGTGCCAGCAGCGGCGGAGCGGGGCGCTCCTACGAGCAGTACTTC

v_gene: TRBV6-1
d_gene: NA
abundance: NA
j_gene: TRBJ1-1
CDR3aa: CASSERGPNTEAFF
CDR3nt: TGTGCCAGCAGTGAACGGGGGCCGAACACTGAAGCTTTCTTT

v_gene: TRBV29-1
d_gene: NA
abundance: NA
j_gene: TRBJ1-5
CDR3aa: CSVAVGVSNQPQHF
CDR3nt: TGCAGCGTTGCGGTGGGGGTTAGCAATCAGCCCCAGCATTTT

v_gene: TRBV11-2
d_gene: TRBD1
abundance: NA
j_gene: TRBJ1-3
CDR3aa: CASSFTPPGTDDSGNTIYF
CDR3nt: TGTGCCAGCAGCTTCACCCCCCCCGGGACAGATGATTCTGGAAACACCATATATTTT

v_gene: TRBV6-2/TRBV6-3
d_gene: TRBD1
abundance: NA
j_gene: TRBJ2-6
CDR3aa: CASSPDRVTGANVLTF
CDR3nt: TGTGCCAGCAGTCCGGACAGGGTGACTGGGGCCAACGTCCTGACTTTC

v_gene: TRBV6-5
d_gene: TRBD2
abundance: NA
j_gene: TRBJ2-5
CDR3aa: CASSWTSGQETQYF
CDR3nt: TGTGCCAGCAGTTGGACTAGCGGGCAAGAGACCCAGTACTTC

v_gene: TRBV3-1/TRBV3-2
d_gene: TRBD1
abundance: NA
j_gene: TRBJ2-5
CDR3aa: CASSQGGRGQETQYF
CDR3nt: TGTGCCAGCAGCCAAGGAGGCAGGGGGCAAGAGACCCAGTACTTC

v_gene: TRBV19
d_gene: TRBD2
abundance: NA
j_gene: TRBJ2-3
CDR3aa: CASKTSGGDSTDTQYF
CDR3nt: TGTGCCAGTAAGACTAGCGGGGGGGATAGCACAGATACGCAGTATTTT

v_gene: TRBV7-2
d_gene: NA
abundance: NA
j_gene: TRBJ2-4
CDR3aa: CASSLGIRDIQYF
CDR3nt: TGTGCCAGCAGCTTAGGGATTAGGGACATTCAGTACTTC

v_gene: TRBV2
d_gene: TRBD1
abundance: NA
j_gene: TRBJ1-1
CDR3aa: CASSARARGDTEAFF
CDR3nt: TGTGCCAGCAGTGCCAGGGCCAGGGGGGACACTGAAGCTTTCTTT

v_gene: TRBV19
d_gene: NA
abundance: NA
j_gene: TRBJ2-7
CDR3aa: CASSVEGSYEQYF
CDR3nt: TGTGCCAGTAGTGTTGAGGGTTCCTACGAGCAGTACTTC

v_gene: TRBV19
d_gene: NA
abundance: NA
j_gene: TRBJ1-2
CDR3aa: CASSITLVAHYGYTF
CDR3nt: TGTGCCAGTAGTATTACACTAGTAGCCCACTATGGCTACACCTTC

v_gene: TRBV5-1
d_gene: NA
abundance: NA
j_gene: TRBJ2-1
CDR3aa: CASSSGKRSYYNEQFF
CDR3nt: TGCGCCAGCAGTTCTGGGAAGCGGAGCTACTACAATGAGCAGTTCTTC